The subject of this entry is one T cell receptor beta chain. The antigen it binds to is not known. Base qualities were left out, and no much larger clone turns up one base away. Another Seattle source contributed samples from volunteer blood donors who had recovered from COVID-19. Whole blood was collected in K2EDTA tubes by collaborating institutions according to the institutions' own protocols. For TCRbeta analysis, collaborators shipped samples in one of three forms: frozen whole blood, isolated PBMCs, or DNA extracted from either of those sample types. These data come from a study of blood T cell repertoires in COVID-19 (dated by TCRdb to 2020 to 2022). Regarding the study in general: Samples covering the acute and convalescent phases of COVID-19 were provided by collaborators in the United States, Italy and Spain. The prospective study material was composed of cDNA or gDNA derived from T cells, B-cell-depleted T cells, or PBMCs. The dataset comprised deeply sampled blood TCRbeta repertoires from subjects exposed to, actively infected with, or recovered from COVID-19. A freely available public database, intended as a resource for researchers studying the immune response to SARS-CoV-2, is where the repertoires were released. Samples came from the ongoing ImmuneRACE study (first 160 participants) plus 1,254 subjects from 6 global collaborators. Nearly every sample came with metadata listing a de-identified subject ID, COVID-19 status, age in years and sex. Where available, HLA class I and class II types were obtained from metadata supplied by the sample provider rather than from assay-based typing. General findings and caveats noted by the study authors: Clinical and demographic metadata were provided uncurated, with the amount varying by source and participant.

Compared with germline, V lacks 7 bases and J lacks 8 bases; bases without a gene match: 8. The germline V gene encodes CDR1 SGHKS and CDR2 YYEKEE (reference sequence). The CDR3, cysteine through phenylalanine, is 15 amino acids long. The read is trimmed to its CDR3 DNA, 45 bases read in frame from base 1. TCRbeta CDR3 regions were amplified from genomic DNA using the immunoSEQ Assay, a bias-controlled multiplex PCR. The published analysis was carried out like this. Nucleated cell counts per sample were estimated from amplification of reference gene primers within the assay. To quantify the absolute abundance of each unique TCRbeta CDR3 rearrangement, sequence reads were collapsed and filtered. For each sample, productive Simpson clonality was calculated as the square root of Simpson's diversity index across productive rearrangements. TCRdb holds this immuneACCESS table with in-frame rearrangements only. Some clones are missing; in checked studies, unresolved V genes explain under half, and the rest has no known cause. The D gene and trimming were derived from the DNA, and the V and J assignments and clone size from that table. The sample records some 230,000 clones, around four fifths of which are singletons. The top ten constitute around 5.5% of the sample.

Sequenced: peripheral blood. The rearranged chain carries TRBV5-5 and TRBJ2-1; 14 of the junction bases match TRBD2. This receptor was taken from a woman aged 55-70 years who had recovered from COVID-19. The CDR3 sequence is CASGTTSGGADEQFF. At the DNA level, the sequence is TGTGCCAGCGGTACGACTAGCGGGGGGGCCGATGAGCAGTTCTTC.